This TCR beta chain was retrieved from a study of blood T cells in healthy people across ages. CDR3 length equals 14 residues. Per germline, CDR1 SGHAT and CDR2 FQNNGV. The germline V and J ends were trimmed by 4 bases and 10 bases, with 18 bases remaining between them. Primers used in a second PCR of roughly 7 to 12 cycles were a sample-barcoded 5' primer and a J-beta primer mix. A single record per CDR3 protein comes from TCRdb applying MiXCR to the 5' RACE reads. The sample records nearly 1 million distinct CDR3 sequences, roughly 51% being singletons. Input material: blood. This TCR came from a woman aged 60-75 years in good health. The chain combines TRBV11-2 with TRBJ2-3; no clear D gene. The CDR3 here is CASSSGSVVSPQYF. CDR3 sequence (DNA): TGTGCCAGCAGCTCCGGGTCCGTGGTGTCTCCGCAGTATTTT.